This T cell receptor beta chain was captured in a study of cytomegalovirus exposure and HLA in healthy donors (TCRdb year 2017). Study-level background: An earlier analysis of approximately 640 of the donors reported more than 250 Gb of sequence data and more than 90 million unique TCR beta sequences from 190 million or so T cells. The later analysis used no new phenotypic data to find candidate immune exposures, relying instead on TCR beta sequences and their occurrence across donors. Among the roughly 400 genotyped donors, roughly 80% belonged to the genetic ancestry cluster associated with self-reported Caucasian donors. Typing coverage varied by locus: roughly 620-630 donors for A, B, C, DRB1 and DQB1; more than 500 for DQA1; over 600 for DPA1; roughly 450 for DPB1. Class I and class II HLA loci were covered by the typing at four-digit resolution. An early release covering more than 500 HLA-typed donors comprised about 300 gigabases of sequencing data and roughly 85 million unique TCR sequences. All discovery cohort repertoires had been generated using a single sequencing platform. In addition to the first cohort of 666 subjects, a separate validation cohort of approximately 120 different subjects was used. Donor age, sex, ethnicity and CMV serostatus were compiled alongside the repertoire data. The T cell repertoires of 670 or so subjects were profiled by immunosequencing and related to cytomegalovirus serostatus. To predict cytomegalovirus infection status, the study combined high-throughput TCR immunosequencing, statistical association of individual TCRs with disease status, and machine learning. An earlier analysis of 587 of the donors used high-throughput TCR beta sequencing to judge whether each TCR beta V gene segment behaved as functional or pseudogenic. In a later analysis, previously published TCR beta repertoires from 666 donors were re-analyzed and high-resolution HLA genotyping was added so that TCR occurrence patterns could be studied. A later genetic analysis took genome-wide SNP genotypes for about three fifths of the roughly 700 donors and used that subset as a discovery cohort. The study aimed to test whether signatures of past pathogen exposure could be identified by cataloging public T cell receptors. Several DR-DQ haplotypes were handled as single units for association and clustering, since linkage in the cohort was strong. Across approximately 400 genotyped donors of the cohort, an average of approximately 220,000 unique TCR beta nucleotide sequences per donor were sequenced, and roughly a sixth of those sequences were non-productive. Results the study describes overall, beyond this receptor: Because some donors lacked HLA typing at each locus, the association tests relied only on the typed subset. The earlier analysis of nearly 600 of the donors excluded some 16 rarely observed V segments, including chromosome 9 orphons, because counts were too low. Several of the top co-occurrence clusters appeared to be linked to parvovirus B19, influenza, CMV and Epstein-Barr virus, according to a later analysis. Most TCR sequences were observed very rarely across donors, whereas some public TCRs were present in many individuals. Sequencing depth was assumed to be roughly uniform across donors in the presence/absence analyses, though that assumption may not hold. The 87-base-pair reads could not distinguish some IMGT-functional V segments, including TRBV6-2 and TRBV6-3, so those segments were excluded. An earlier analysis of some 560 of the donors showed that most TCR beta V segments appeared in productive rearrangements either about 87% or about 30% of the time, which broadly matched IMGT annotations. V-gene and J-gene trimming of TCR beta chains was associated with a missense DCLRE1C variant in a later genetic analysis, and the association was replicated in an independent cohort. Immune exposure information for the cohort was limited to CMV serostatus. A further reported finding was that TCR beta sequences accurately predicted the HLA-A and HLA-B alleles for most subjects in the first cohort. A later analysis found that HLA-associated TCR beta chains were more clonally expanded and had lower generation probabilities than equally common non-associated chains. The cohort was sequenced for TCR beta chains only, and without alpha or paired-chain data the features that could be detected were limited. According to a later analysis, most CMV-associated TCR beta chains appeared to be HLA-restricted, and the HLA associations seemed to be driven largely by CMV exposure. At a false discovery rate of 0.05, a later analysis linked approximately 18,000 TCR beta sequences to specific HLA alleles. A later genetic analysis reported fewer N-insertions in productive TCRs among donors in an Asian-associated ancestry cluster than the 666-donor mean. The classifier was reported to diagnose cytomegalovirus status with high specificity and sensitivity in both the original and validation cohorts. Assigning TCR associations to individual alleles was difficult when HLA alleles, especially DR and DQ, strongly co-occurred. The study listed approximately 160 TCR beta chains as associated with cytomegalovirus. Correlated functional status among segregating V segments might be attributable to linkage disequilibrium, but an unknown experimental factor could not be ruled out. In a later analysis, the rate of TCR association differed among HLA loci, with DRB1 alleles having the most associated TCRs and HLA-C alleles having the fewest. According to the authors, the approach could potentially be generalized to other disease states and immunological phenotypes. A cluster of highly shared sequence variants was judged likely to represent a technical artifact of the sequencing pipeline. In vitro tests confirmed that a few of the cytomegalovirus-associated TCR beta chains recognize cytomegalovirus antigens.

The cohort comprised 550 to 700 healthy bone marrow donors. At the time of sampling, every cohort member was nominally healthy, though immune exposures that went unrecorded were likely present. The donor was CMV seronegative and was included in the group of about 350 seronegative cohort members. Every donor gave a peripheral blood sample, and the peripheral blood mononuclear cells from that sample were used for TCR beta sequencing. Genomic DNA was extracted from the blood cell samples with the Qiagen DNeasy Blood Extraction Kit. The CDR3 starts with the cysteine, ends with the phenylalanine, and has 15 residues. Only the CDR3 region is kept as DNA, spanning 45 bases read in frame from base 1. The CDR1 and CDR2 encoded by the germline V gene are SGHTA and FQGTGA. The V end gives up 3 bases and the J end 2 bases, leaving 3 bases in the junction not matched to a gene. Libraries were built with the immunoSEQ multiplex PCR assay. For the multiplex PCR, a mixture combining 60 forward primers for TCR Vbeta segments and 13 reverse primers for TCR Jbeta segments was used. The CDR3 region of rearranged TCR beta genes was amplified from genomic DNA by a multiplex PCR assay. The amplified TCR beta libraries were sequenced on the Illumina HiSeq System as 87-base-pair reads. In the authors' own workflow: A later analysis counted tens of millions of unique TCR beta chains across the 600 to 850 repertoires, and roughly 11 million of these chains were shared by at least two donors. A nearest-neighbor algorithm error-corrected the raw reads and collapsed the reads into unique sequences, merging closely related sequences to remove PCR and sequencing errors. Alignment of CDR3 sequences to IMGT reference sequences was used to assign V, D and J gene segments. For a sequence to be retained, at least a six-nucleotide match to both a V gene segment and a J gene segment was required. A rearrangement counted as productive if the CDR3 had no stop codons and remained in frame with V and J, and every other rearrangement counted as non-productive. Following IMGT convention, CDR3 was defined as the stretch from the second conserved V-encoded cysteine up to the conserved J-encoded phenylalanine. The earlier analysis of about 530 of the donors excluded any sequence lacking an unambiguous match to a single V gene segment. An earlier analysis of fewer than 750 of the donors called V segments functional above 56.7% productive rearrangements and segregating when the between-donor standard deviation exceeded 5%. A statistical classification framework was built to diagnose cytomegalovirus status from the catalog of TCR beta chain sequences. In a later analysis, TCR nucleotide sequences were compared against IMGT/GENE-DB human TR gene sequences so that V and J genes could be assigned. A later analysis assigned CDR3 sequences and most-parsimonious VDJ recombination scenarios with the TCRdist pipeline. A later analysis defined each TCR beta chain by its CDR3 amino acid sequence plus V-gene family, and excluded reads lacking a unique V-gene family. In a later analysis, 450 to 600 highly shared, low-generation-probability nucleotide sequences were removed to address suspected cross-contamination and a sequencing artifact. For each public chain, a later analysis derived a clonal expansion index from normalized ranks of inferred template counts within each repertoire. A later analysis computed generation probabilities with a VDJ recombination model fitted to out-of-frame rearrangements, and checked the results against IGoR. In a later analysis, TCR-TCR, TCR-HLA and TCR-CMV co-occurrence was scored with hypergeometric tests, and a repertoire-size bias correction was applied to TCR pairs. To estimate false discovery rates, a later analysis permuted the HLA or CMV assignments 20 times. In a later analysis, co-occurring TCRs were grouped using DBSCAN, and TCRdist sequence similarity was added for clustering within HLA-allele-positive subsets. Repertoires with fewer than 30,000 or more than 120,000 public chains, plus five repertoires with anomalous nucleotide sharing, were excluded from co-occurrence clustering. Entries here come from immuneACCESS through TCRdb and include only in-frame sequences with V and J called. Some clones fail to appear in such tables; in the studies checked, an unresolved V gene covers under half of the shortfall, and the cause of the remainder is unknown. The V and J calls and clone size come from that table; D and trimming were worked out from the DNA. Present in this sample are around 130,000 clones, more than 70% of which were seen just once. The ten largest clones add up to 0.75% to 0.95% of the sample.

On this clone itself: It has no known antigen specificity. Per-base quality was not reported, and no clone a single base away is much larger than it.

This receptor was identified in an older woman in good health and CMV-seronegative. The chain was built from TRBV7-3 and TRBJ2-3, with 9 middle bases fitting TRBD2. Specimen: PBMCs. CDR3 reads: CASSFGGGDTDTQYF. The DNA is TGTGCCAGCAGCTTTGGCGGGGGGGACACAGATACGCAGTATTTT.